The rows below give T cell receptor beta chains drawn from one sample of a study of T cell responses to AZD1222 COVID-19 vaccine. Profiled with immunoSEQ multiplex PCR; TCRdb holds only in-frame clones, not every one. The table lists approximately 130,000 clones, over 85% of them singletons. Source: peripheral blood, taken on day 0 of AZD1222 vaccination. These receptors were taken from an adult in good health. The CDR3 runs from the conserved cysteine through the conserved F or W. The D gene is left open where the match is weak. Expanded clones are given a class, and other clones once, few, many or no size at all.

j_call d_call cdr3_length clone_size v_call cdr3_aa cdr3_nt
TRBJ2-7 TRBD1 16 . TRBV7-9 CASSPSAGGWHNEQYF TGTGCCAGCAGCCCGTCCGCAGGGGGTTGGCACAACGAGCAGTACTTC
TRBJ2-7 TRBD1 13 . TRBV29-1 CSVDDRGSYEQYF TGCAGCGTTGACGACAGGGGTTCCTACGAGCAGTACTTC
TRBJ2-2 . 15 . TRBV7-9 CASRGGTAAAGELFF TGTGCCAGCAGGGGCGGGACCGCTGCGGCGGGGGAGCTGTTTTTT
TRBJ1-2 TRBD1 15 . TRBV7-9 CASSASLGTENGYTF TGTGCCAGCAGCGCATCCCTAGGGACAGAGAATGGCTACACCTTC
TRBJ1-4 TRBD1 15 . TRBV6-5 CATRGGTVKNEKLFF TGTGCCACCAGAGGAGGGACAGTCAAGAATGAAAAACTGTTTTTT
TRBJ1-5 . 13 . TRBV6-5 CASSYGGGQPQHF TGTGCCAGCAGTTACGGGGGGGGTCAGCCCCAGCATTTT
TRBJ1-1 . 13 . TRBV6-5 CATHSGGRGEAFF TGTGCCACCCACTCCGGGGGACGGGGTGAAGCTTTCTTT
TRBJ2-1 TRBD1 13 . TRBV6-5 CASRQGNWNEQFF TGTGCCAGCCGACAGGGGAATTGGAATGAGCAGTTCTTC
TRBJ2-3 . 15 once TRBV24-1 CATSDLTSGTDTQYF TGTGCCACCAGTGATTTGACATCAGGGACAGATACGCAGTATTTT
TRBJ1-4 TRBD1 14 . TRBV5-1 CASSYGTGGEKLFF TGCGCCAGCAGCTACGGGACAGGAGGCGAAAAACTGTTTTTT
TRBJ1-2 . 12 . TRBV12-3/TRBV12-4 CASRLEGYGYTF TGTGCCAGCAGACTGGAGGGCTATGGCTACACCTTC
TRBJ2-1 TRBD1 16 . TRBV18 CASSPPWTGFYNEQFF TGTGCCAGCTCACCACCGTGGACAGGGTTTTACAATGAGCAGTTCTTC
TRBJ1-6 . 15 . TRBV7-9 CASSLGAAENSPLHF TGTGCCAGCAGCTTAGGGGCGGCGGAGAATTCACCCCTCCACTTT
TRBJ2-1 . 15 . TRBV4-1 CASSQEADSYNEQFF TGCGCCAGCAGCCAAGAGGCGGACTCCTACAATGAGCAGTTCTTC
TRBJ1-1 . 15 . TRBV3-1/TRBV3-2 CASSQGTGMNTEAFF TGTGCCAGCAGCCAGGGAACAGGGATGAACACTGAAGCTTTCTTT
TRBJ2-7 TRBD1 15 . TRBV4-2 CASSQSGTGTYEQYF TGTGCCAGCAGCCAATCCGGGACAGGGACCTACGAGCAGTACTTC
TRBJ1-1 . 13 few TRBV30 CAWTGDRFSEAFF TGTGCCTGGACCGGAGACAGGTTCTCTGAAGCTTTCTTT
TRBJ2-7 TRBD2 16 . TRBV7-8 CASRDGLAGALGEQYF TGTGCCAGCAGGGATGGACTAGCGGGGGCCCTTGGGGAGCAGTACTTC
TRBJ1-1 TRBD1 15 . TRBV28 CASSFSSGGLTEAFF TGTGCCAGCAGTTTCAGTTCAGGGGGCTTGACTGAAGCTTTCTTT
TRBJ2-5 TRBD1 14 . TRBV18 CASSLRQGQETQYF TGTGCCAGCTCACTTCGACAGGGCCAAGAGACCCAGTACTTC
TRBJ1-5 . 15 . TRBV15 CATSSVGLFNQPQHF TGTGCCACCAGCAGTGTGGGACTGTTCAATCAGCCCCAGCATTTT
TRBJ1-1 . 13 . TRBV30 CAWSGLSDTEAFF TGTGCCTGGAGTGGGCTAAGCGACACTGAAGCTTTCTTT
TRBJ1-6 . 14 . TRBV3-1/TRBV3-2 CASSLRGPNSPLHF TGTGCCAGCAGCCTCAGGGGCCCGAATTCACCCCTCCACTTT
TRBJ2-7 . 13 once TRBV5-1 CASSLRVWDEQYF TGCGCCAGCAGCTTACGGGTCTGGGACGAGCAGTACTTC
TRBJ2-7 . 12 . TRBV7-3 CASSLLNYEQYF TGTGCCAGCAGCTTACTGAATTACGAGCAGTACTTC
TRBJ2-6 . 17 . TRBV27 CASSSLTGVSGANVLTF TGTGCCAGCAGTTCCCTAACAGGTGTTTCTGGGGCCAACGTCCTGACTTTC
TRBJ2-5 TRBD2 16 . TRBV3-1/TRBV3-2 CASSLQLAGASGTQYF TGTGCCAGCAGTTTACAACTAGCGGGGGCTTCAGGGACCCAGTACTTC
TRBJ1-1 TRBD1 14 . TRBV18 CASSTGTDATEAFF TGTGCCAGCTCAACCGGGACAGACGCCACTGAAGCTTTCTTT
TRBJ1-2 . 14 once TRBV5-8 CASGPSWTRNGYTF TGTGCCAGCGGCCCAAGTTGGACCAGGAATGGCTACACCTTC
TRBJ1-2 TRBD1 13 . TRBV5-1 CASSPGQGFGYTF TGCGCCAGCAGCCCGGGACAGGGGTTTGGCTACACCTTC
TRBJ1-2 TRBD1 17 . TRBV7-9 CASSLARGTGSNYGYTF TGTGCCAGCAGCTTAGCGCGTGGGACAGGGTCTAACTATGGCTACACCTTC
TRBJ2-4 TRBD2 14 . TRBV25-1 CASSAPGLGNIQYF TGTGCCAGCAGTGCCCCGGGACTAGGAAACATTCAGTACTTC
TRBJ2-1 . 13 . TRBV7-2 CASSLSSYNEQFF TGTGCCAGCAGCCTAAGCTCCTACAATGAGCAGTTCTTC
TRBJ2-1 TRBD2 18 . TRBV11-2 CASSLDWGFRGEYNEQFF TGTGCCAGCAGCTTAGATTGGGGATTTCGGGGGGAGTACAATGAGCAGTTCTTC
TRBJ1-2 TRBD1 14 once TRBV3-1/TRBV3-2 CASSPDREGYGYTF TGTGCCAGCAGCCCAGACAGGGAAGGCTATGGCTACACCTTC
TRBJ1-6 . 13 few TRBV4-2 CASRRTENSPLHF TGTGCCAGCAGGCGGACGGAGAATTCACCCCTCCACTTT
TRBJ2-7 . 15 . TRBV10-2 CASSELGRVTYEQYF TGCGCCAGCAGTGAGTTGGGCAGGGTGACCTACGAGCAGTACTTC
TRBJ1-2 . 13 . TRBV5-4 CASSLGSQHGYTF TGTGCCAGCAGCTTGGGCTCCCAGCATGGCTACACCTTC
TRBJ2-7 . 15 once TRBV15 CATSRDIGSSYEQYF TGTGCCACCAGCAGAGATATAGGCAGCTCCTACGAGCAGTACTTC
TRBJ1-2 . 13 once TRBV12-3/TRBV12-4 CASSNLGFYGYTF TGTGCCAGCAGCAACCTGGGTTTCTATGGCTACACCTTC
TRBJ1-5 . 14 . TRBV15 CATSRVRDHQPQHF TGTGCCACCAGCAGAGTGAGGGATCATCAGCCCCAGCATTTT
TRBJ1-4 TRBD1 14 . TRBV28 CASSPDRDIEKLFF TGTGCCAGCAGCCCAGACAGGGATATTGAAAAACTGTTTTTT
TRBJ2-7 . 11 . TRBV10-3 CAISNIYEQYF TGTGCCATCAGTAACATTTACGAGCAGTACTTC
TRBJ1-6 . 15 . TRBV5-5 CASRSVNVYNSPLHF TGTGCCAGCAGAAGCGTGAATGTCTATAATTCACCCCTCCACTTT
TRBJ1-6 TRBD1 15 . TRBV6-5 CASSSAGTGGSPLHF TGTGCCAGCAGTTCAGCCGGGACAGGGGGTTCACCCCTCCACTTT
TRBJ2-1 . 16 . TRBV11-2 CASSLAGDSLISEQFF TGTGCCAGCAGCTTAGCCGGGGATAGCCTTATTAGTGAGCAGTTCTTC
TRBJ1-1 TRBD1 14 . TRBV6-2/TRBV6-3 CASSNAQGDTEAFF TGTGCCAGCAGCAACGCACAGGGGGACACTGAAGCTTTCTTT
TRBJ2-3 . 14 . TRBV6-6 CASRSYPTTDTQYF TGTGCCAGCAGGTCTTACCCTACCACAGATACGCAGTATTTT